The source of this T cell receptor beta chain is a study of blood T cell repertoires in COVID-19. In the study overall: Spain, Italy and the United States supplied samples that represented acute and convalescent COVID-19.

Authors' data handling: Researchers report that nucleated cell counts were estimated from reference gene primer amplification. Assay used: immunoSEQ multiplex PCR; TCRdb lists only in-frame clones, some missing. V and J calls and clone size are as listed in that table; D and trimming were resolved from the DNA. Of 200,000 to 300,000 clones in the sample, 80% to 90% were seen once. V lost 1 base and J lost 5, with 8 bases in between. Germline-derived CDR1 and CDR2 are SGHTA and FQGNSA. The CDR3 loop spans 14 amino acids. The sequencing sample was made of peripheral blood. The receptor comes from a man between 40 and 49 years old who had recovered from COVID-19. This chain joins TRBV7-2 and TRBJ1-4; D is uncertain. CDR3 sequence reads: CASSLGGENEKLFF. Here the CDR3 DNA reads TGTGCCAGCAGCTTAGGCGGAGAAAATGAAAAACTGTTTTTT.